The 28 T cell receptor beta chains presented below share a single source sample, sequenced in a study of circulating and synovial CD4+ cells in juvenile arthritis. Data came from immunoSEQ multiplex PCR; TCRdb stores just in-frame clones and leaves some out. The table shows tens of thousands of clones, with just over 90% occurring only once. Material: CD4+ T cells from blood. These receptors were obtained from a human donor with juvenile idiopathic arthritis.

The CDR3 bases are TGTGCCGCTCATGGACTCAACTATGGCTACACCTTC. Encoded protein: CAAHGLNYGYTF. The V call is TRBV10-3, the J call TRBJ1-2; D unclear. Germline values: CDR1 ENHRY, CDR2 SYGVKD. The CDR3 spans 12 residues. V dropped 11 bases and J dropped 2 bases, with 12 bases sitting between them.

The rearrangement links TRBV6-5 to TRBJ2-3, with 7 nucleotides matching TRBD2. The ends lost 5 bases at V and 2 bases at J; junction bases unmatched: 4. From germline, CDR1 is MNHEY and CDR2 SVGAGI. This CDR3 region has 14 residues. In DNA, the CDR3 is TGTGCCAGCAGTCAAGCGGGGATCACAGATACGCAGTATTTT. This encodes CASSQAGITDTQYF.

V gene TRBV5-6 combines with J gene TRBJ1-2; 8 positions match TRBD1. J lost 4 bases, V lost 7 bases, and 12 bases had no gene match. Per germline, CDR1 SGHDT and CDR2 YYEEEE. The CDR3 is 15 amino acids. The CDR3, as DNA: TGTGCCAGCGGATGGGGGCAGGGGGCGTTCTATGGCTACACCTTC. Protein product: CASGWGQGAFYGYTF.

This chain connects TRBV4-1 to TRBJ1-2; 10 positions match TRBD1. Germline loops: CDR1 MGHRA, CDR2 YSYEKL. V shed 4 bases, J shed 5 bases, and the junction held 4 bases outside the gene matches. This CDR3 is 14 amino acids long. The DNA of the CDR3 is TGCGCCAGCAGCCGGGACAGGGGTTTTTATGGCTACACCTTC. It specifies CASSRDRGFYGYTF.

The rearrangement joins TRBV4-2 to TRBJ2-7; 11 bases are shared with TRBD2. Germline values: CDR1 LGHNA, CDR2 YNFKEQ. This CDR3 contains 16 residues. Germline trimming cut 1 base from V and 3 bases from J; bases unmatched to any gene: 5. This chain's CDR3 is CASSQVTSGTFYEQYF. The CDR3 DNA reads as TGTGCCAGCAGCCAAGTGACTAGCGGGACGTTCTACGAGCAGTACTTC.

This clone has just one count. One junction end disagrees with the germline gene, perhaps due to a read error. The chain joins TRBV2 to TRBJ2-7, with TRBD1 matching over 7 bases. The germline V gene encodes CDR1 SNHLY and CDR2 FYNNEI. The CDR3 has 13 amino acids. This CDR3 is CASSINRQGSRGF. CDR3 DNA sequence: TGTGCCAGCAGTATTAACAGACAGGGAAGCAGAGGCTTC.

The J gene is TRBJ2-4, the V gene TRBV28, with D perhaps matching TRBD1 (5 bases). The CDR3 has 18 amino acids. Trimming left V 3 bases short and J 1 base short, with 19 bases between. CDR1 is MDHEN, CDR2 SYDVKM, per germline. CDR3 residues: CASSFSAGLPGAKNIQYF. The CDR3 nucleotides are TGTGCCAGCAGTTTCTCGGCAGGGCTGCCCGGGGCCAAAAACATTCAGTACTTC.

The CDR3 DNA reads as TGTGCCAGCAGTTTAACTCCTAACTATGGCTACACCTTC. Translation gives CASSLTPNYGYTF. The chain has TRBV28 and TRBJ1-2; D remains ambiguous. The CDR3 consists of 13 residues. Germline CDR1 MDHEN, CDR2 SYDVKM. With 2 bases removed from V and 0 bases from J, the gap between germline ends came to 4 bases.

This chain uses TRBV4-1 with TRBJ2-2; tentatively, D is TRBD1 (6 bases). Deletions cut 2 bases from V and 3 bases from J, with 13 bases between. Germline CDR1 and CDR2: MGHRA and YSYEKL. This CDR3 has 16 amino acids. The CDR3 reads CASSQISRGHTGELFF. The CDR3 nucleotides are TGCGCCAGCAGCCAAATTTCCAGGGGCCACACCGGGGAGCTGTTTTTT.

The V gene is TRBV18, the J gene TRBJ2-1; weak D call: TRBD2 (6 bases). The V gene lost 3 bases and the J gene lost 10 bases, with 10 bases spanning the gap. Germline loops: CDR1 KGHSH, CDR2 LQKENI. The CDR3 runs 12 residues. CDR3 in amino acids: CASSPSTREQFF. CDR3 sequence (DNA): TGTGCCAGCTCACCCTCGACTAGGGAGCAGTTCTTC.

The chain carries TRBV7-3 and TRBJ2-3; 8 bases map to TRBD2. The V segment lost 1 base and the J segment 0 bases; nucleotides outside the gene matches: 3. This CDR3 is 16 amino acids long. The germline V gene encodes CDR1 SGHTA and CDR2 FQGTGA. The CDR3 sequence: CASSLSSSGSTDTQYF. The CDR3 DNA is TGTGCCAGCAGCTTAAGCTCTAGCGGGAGCACAGATACGCAGTATTTT.

The gene calls are TRBV5-1 and TRBJ2-7; 10 nucleotides line up with TRBD2. Germline CDR1 is SGHRS and CDR2 is YFSETQ. V gave up 0 bases and J gave up 5 bases; unmatched junction bases: 8. The CDR3 loop spans 16 amino acids. The CDR3 region has the DNA TGCGCCAGCAGCTTGGCTGGCCTAGCGGGAGTCAACGAGCAGTACTTC. This translates into CASSLAGLAGVNEQYF.

This chain links TRBV2 with TRBJ2-2; 8 nucleotides agree with TRBD1. This CDR3 region has 14 residues. After removal of 6 bases from V and 1 base from J, the junction contained 1 base not matched to a gene. Germline CDR1 and CDR2: SNHLY and FYNNEI. The CDR3 DNA sequence: TGTGCCAGCAGAGGGACAGGGAACACCGGGGAGCTGTTTTTT. Translation: CASRGTGNTGELFF.

The chain has TRBV14 and TRBJ2-5; perhaps TRBD2 as D (5 bases). The germline CDR1 and CDR2 sequences are SGHDN and FVKESK. Trimming shortened V by 0 bases and J by 7 bases, and 12 bases separated the two germline ends. The CDR3 consists of 14 residues. The chain's CDR3 is CASSQDLRGGTQYF. CDR3 sequence (DNA): TGTGCCAGCAGCCAAGACCTCCGAGGAGGGACCCAGTACTTC.

The rearrangement links TRBV7-6 to TRBJ2-5; the D is unclear. The V end was cut by 2 bases, the J end by 1 base, with 11 bases between. The CDR3 sequence is 15 residues long. Germline V gives CDR1 SGHVS, CDR2 FNYEAQ. As DNA, the CDR3 is TGTGCCAGCAGCTTACAGTCGCGGTCCCAAGAGACCCAGTACTTC. It encodes CASSLQSRSQETQYF.

The chain carries TRBV10-3 and TRBJ2-4; the match to TRBD1 covers 9 bases. Germline trimming cut 0 bases from V and 7 bases from J; bases unmatched to any gene: 7. Germline V lookup: CDR1 ENHRY, CDR2 SYGVKD. The CDR3 totals 16 residues. The CDR3 spells CAISESLTGGMNIQYF. CDR3 DNA: TGTGCCATCAGTGAGTCGCTCACAGGGGGCATGAACATTCAGTACTTC.

V usage is TRBV5-1 and J usage is TRBJ2-5; 8 bases line up with TRBD2. Germline loops: CDR1 SGHRS, CDR2 YFSETQ. The CDR3 is made up of 15 amino acids. V trimming: 1 base; J trimming: 2 bases; junction bases outside the gene matches: 4. The CDR3 nucleotides are TGCGCCAGCAGCTTGCAAGCGGGGGTTCAAGAGACCCAGTACTTC. It translates to CASSLQAGVQETQYF. Full variable domain (outside the CDR3, taken from reference TRBV5-1 and TRBJ2-5): KAGVTQTPRYLIKTRGQQVTLSCSPISGHRSVSWYQQTPGQGLQFLFEYFSETQRNKGNFPGRFSGRQFSNSRSEMNVSTLELGDSALYLCASSLQAGVQETQYFGPGTRLLVL.

V is TRBV4-1 and J is TRBJ1-5; D remains ambiguous. This CDR3 comprises 13 residues. The V gene's germline CDR1 is MGHRA and CDR2 YSYEKL. V dropped 1 base and J dropped 8 bases, with 9 bases sitting between them. This CDR3 reads CASSQALGEPQHF. For the CDR3, the DNA is TGCGCCAGCAGCCAAGCCCTCGGGGAGCCCCAGCATTTT.

The chain employs TRBV14 and TRBJ2-2; D is possibly TRBD1 (5 bases). CDR1 is SGHDN and CDR2 is FVKESK in the germline V gene. The ends were cut back, 4 bases at V and 4 bases at J, with 7 bases in the middle. The length of the CDR3 is 13 residues. CDR3 residues: CASSPRGTGELFF. CDR3 nucleotides: TGTGCCAGCAGCCCAAGGGGCACCGGGGAGCTGTTTTTT.

This clone was recorded only once. The rearrangement uses TRBV5-1 and TRBJ1-1; 8 bases align to TRBD1. With V trimmed by 4 bases and J by 5 bases, 13 bases remained unmatched. Germline assignment: CDR1 SGHRS and CDR2 YFSETQ. The CDR3 consists of 16 residues. CDR3 nucleotide sequence: TGCGCCAGCAGCCCCGGACAGGGATTTCCGGGGACTGAAGCTTTCTTT. It is translated as CASSPGQGFPGTEAFF. Variable domain in full (rest from reference TRBV5-1 and TRBJ1-1): KAGVTQTPRYLIKTRGQQVTLSCSPISGHRSVSWYQQTPGQGLQFLFEYFSETQRNKGNFPGRFSGRQFSNSRSEMNVSTLELGDSALYLCASSPGQGFPGTEAFFGQGTRLTVV.

CDR3 in amino acids: CASSRDRVNYGYTF. CDR3 DNA: TGCGCCAGCAGCAGGGACAGGGTAAACTATGGCTACACCTTC. This sequence joins TRBV5-1 and TRBJ1-2, with TRBD1 identical over 9 bases. CDR1 and CDR2 from the germline V gene are SGHRS and YFSETQ. The CDR3 extends over 14 amino acids. J gave up 2 bases and V 4 bases, and 3 bases lay outside the gene matches.

This chain connects TRBV28 to TRBJ1-1, with D unclear. Trimming took off 6 bases at V and 5 bases at J, with 13 bases between the two ends. The CDR3 consists of 13 residues. Germline V gene data show CDR1 as MDHEN and CDR2 as SYDVKM. The CDR3 DNA sequence: TGTGCCAGCAGGCCGGAGGGTTCGACTGAAGCTTTCTTT. Translating it yields CASRPEGSTEAFF. Variable domain in full (rest from reference TRBV28 and TRBJ1-1): DVKVTQSSRYLVKRTGEKVFLECVQDMDHENMFWYRQDPGLGLRLIYFSYDVKMKEKGDIPEGYSVSREKKERFSLILESASTNQTSMYLCASRPEGSTEAFFGQGTRLTVV.

V is TRBV19 and J is TRBJ2-2, with D possibly TRBD2 on 5 matching bases. Germline V gene lookup returns CDR1 LNHDA and CDR2 SQIVND (reference sequence). Trimming took off 4 bases at V and 1 base at J, with 7 bases between the two ends. The CDR3 is 14 amino acids. The CDR3 DNA reads TGTGCCAGTAGTAGCGGGCAGAACACCGGGGAGCTGTTTTTT. Protein: CASSSGQNTGELFF.

The rearrangement links TRBV19 to TRBJ1-2; TRBD1 aligns across 7 bases. This CDR3 spans 15 amino acids. CDR1 is LNHDA and CDR2 is SQIVND in the germline V gene (reference sequence). The V gene end was trimmed by 7 bases and the J gene end by 6 bases; junction bases not matched to a gene: 14. The CDR3 here is CASTVSRGIFHGYTF. The CDR3 bases are TGTGCCAGTACAGTTTCCAGGGGGATTTTTCATGGCTACACCTTC.

The V gene is TRBV6-5, the J gene TRBJ1-5; 8 bases fit TRBD1. CDR1 and CDR2 (germline): MNHEY, SVGAGI. The CDR3 extends over 14 amino acids. V dropped 6 bases and J dropped 6; count of bases not matched to a gene: 7. The DNA for the CDR3 is TGTGCCAGCAGAAAAGGACAGGGAACTCAGCCCCAGCATTTT. Encoded protein: CASRKGQGTQPQHF.

This chain uses TRBV4-2 with TRBJ2-2; 7 bases align to TRBD2. The CDR3 is 15 amino acids. V shed 1 base and J 6 bases; nucleotides not matched to a gene: 5. CDR1 is LGHNA and CDR2 is YNFKEQ in the germline V gene. CDR3 residues: CASSQGPTSSGELFF. As DNA, the CDR3 is TGTGCCAGCAGCCAAGGCCCGACTAGCTCCGGGGAGCTGTTTTTT.

The chain employs TRBV5-4 and TRBJ2-1; TRBD1 aligns across 7 bases. The length of the CDR3 is 14 residues. Germline V gene lookup returns CDR1 SGHNT and CDR2 YYREEE (reference sequence). Trimming at V came to 4 bases and at J to 6 bases, leaving 7 bases not matched to a gene. CDR3 sequence (DNA): TGTGCCAGCAGCCGTCCAACAGGGGCCAATGAGCAGTTCTTC. This encodes CASSRPTGANEQFF.

The J gene is TRBJ1-2, the V gene TRBV6-5; TRBD1 aligns across 7 bases. This CDR3 contains 14 residues. In germline, CDR1 is MNHEY, CDR2 SVGAGI. V trimming: 2 bases; J trimming: 4 bases; junction bases outside the gene matches: 4. CDR3 bases: TGTGCCAGCAGTTACGAAGGGGGCAGCTATGGCTACACCTTC. Protein sequence: CASSYEGGSYGYTF.